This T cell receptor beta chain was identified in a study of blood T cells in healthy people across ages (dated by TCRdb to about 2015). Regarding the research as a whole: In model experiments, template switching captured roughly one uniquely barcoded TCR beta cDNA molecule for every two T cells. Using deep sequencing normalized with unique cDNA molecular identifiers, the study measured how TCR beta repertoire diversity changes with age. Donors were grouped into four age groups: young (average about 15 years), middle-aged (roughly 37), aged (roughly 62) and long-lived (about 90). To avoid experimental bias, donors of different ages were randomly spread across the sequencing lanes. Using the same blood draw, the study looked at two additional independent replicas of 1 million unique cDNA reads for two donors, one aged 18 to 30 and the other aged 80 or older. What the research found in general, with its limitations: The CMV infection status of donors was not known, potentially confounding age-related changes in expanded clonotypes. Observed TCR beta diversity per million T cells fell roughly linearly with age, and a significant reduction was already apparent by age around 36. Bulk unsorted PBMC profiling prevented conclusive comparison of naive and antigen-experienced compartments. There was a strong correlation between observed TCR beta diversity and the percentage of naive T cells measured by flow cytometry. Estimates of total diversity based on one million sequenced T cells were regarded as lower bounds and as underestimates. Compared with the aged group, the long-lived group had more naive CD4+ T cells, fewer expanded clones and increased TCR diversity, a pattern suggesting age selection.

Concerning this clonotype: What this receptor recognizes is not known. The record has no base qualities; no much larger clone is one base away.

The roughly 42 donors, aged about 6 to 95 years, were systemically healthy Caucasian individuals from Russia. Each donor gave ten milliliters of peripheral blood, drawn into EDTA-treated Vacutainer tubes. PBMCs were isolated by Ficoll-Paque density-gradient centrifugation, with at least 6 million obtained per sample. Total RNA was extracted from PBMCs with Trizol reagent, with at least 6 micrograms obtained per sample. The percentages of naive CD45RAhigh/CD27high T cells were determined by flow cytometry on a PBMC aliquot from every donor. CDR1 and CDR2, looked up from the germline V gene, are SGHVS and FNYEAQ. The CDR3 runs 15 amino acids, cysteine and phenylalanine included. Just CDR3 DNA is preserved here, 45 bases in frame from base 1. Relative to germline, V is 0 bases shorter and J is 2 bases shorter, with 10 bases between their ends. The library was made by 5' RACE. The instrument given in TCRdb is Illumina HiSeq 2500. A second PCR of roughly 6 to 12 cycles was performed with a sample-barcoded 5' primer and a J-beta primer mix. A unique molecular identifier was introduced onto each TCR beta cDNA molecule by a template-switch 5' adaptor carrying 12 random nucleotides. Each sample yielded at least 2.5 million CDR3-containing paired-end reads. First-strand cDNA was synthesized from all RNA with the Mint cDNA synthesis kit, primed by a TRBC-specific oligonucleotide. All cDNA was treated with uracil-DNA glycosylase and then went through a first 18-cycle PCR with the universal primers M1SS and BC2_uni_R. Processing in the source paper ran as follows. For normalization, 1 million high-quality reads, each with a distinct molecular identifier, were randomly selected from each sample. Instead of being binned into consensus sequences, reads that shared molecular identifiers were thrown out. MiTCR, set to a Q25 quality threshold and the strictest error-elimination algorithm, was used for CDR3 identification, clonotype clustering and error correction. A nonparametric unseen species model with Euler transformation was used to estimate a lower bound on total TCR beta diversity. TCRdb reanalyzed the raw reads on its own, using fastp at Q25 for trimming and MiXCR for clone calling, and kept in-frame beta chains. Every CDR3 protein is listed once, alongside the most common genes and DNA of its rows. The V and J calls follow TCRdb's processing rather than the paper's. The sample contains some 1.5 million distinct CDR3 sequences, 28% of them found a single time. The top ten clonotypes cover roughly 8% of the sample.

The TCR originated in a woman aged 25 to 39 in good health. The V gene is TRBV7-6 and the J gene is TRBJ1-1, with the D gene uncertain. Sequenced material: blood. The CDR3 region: CASSLAPTSNTEAFF. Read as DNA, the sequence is TGTGCCAGCAGCTTAGCCCCGACAAGTAACACTGAAGCTTTCTTT. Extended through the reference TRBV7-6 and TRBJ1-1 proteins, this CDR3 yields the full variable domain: GAGVSQSPRYKVTKRGQDVALRCDPISGHVSLYWYRQALGQGPEFLTYFNYEAQQDKSGLPNDRFSAERPEGSISTLTIQRTEQRDSAMYRCASSLAPTSNTEAFFGQGTRLTVV.